These T cell receptor beta chains were read from a single sample in a study of blood T cells in healthy people across ages. TCRdb reprocessed the 5' RACE reads with MiXCR, giving one entry per CDR3 protein. The sample lists fewer than 1,000,000 distinct CDR3 sequences, 35% to 60% occurring once. Sequencing was done on a sample of blood. The receptors here all came from an elderly man in good health. Both conserved end residues are part of each CDR3. D genes are given only for firm matches. Size tells how often a clone was seen (once, few, many) or the class of an expanded clone, and some rows leave it out.

size: few; J: TRBJ2-3; D: NA; V: TRBV29-1; CDR3: CSVRSGQRSDTQYF; DNA: TGCAGCGTCCGAAGCGGACAGAGATCAGATACGCAGTATTTT
size: NA; J: TRBJ2-7; D: NA; V: TRBV29-1; CDR3: CSVGTGLGDNEQYF; DNA: TGCAGCGTTGGAACAGGGTTGGGAGATAACGAGCAGTACTTC
size: many; J: TRBJ2-1; D: NA; V: TRBV12-3/TRBV12-4; CDR3: CASSFGALVPNNEQFF; DNA: TGTGCCAGCAGTTTCGGTGCGCTAGTACCTAACAATGAGCAGTTCTTC
size: NA; J: TRBJ2-7; D: TRBD2; V: TRBV7-6; CDR3: CASSSSSGSSYEQYF; DNA: TGTGCCAGCAGTTCTTCTAGCGGGAGCTCCTACGAGCAGTACTTC
size: NA; J: TRBJ1-5; D: NA; V: TRBV4-1; CDR3: CASSPRLARVPSNQPQHF; DNA: TGCGCCAGCAGCCCAAGGCTAGCCAGGGTGCCTAGCAATCAGCCCCAGCATTTT
size: NA; J: TRBJ2-1; D: TRBD2; V: TRBV28; CDR3: CAMGLAGKDEQFF; DNA: TGTGCCATGGGACTAGCGGGTAAGGATGAGCAGTTCTTC
size: NA; J: TRBJ2-1; D: NA; V: TRBV5-5; CDR3: CTSSLALAAHNEQFF; DNA: TGTACCAGCAGCTTGGCGTTAGCGGCCCACAATGAGCAGTTCTTC
size: many; J: TRBJ1-2; D: TRBD1; V: TRBV4-1; CDR3: CASSQRTGDKGYTF; DNA: TGCGCCAGCAGCCAACGGACAGGAGATAAAGGCTACACCTTC
size: NA; J: TRBJ2-1; D: NA; V: TRBV15; CDR3: CATSREGEFGNEQFF; DNA: TGTGCCACCAGCAGAGAGGGCGAGTTCGGCAATGAGCAGTTCTTC
size: NA; J: TRBJ2-1; D: TRBD2; V: TRBV7-3; CDR3: CASSTPTSGGAMYNEQFF; DNA: TGTGCCAGCAGCACACCGACTAGCGGGGGGGCGATGTACAATGAGCAGTTCTTC
size: few; J: TRBJ2-3; D: NA; V: TRBV5-1; CDR3: CASSLDLTGTDTQYF; DNA: TGCGCCAGCAGCTTGGATCTGACAGGCACAGATACGCAGTATTTT
size: few; J: TRBJ2-1; D: NA; V: TRBV5-1; CDR3: CASSLGPTQSNEQFF; DNA: TGCGCCAGCAGCTTGGGACCTACACAATCAAATGAGCAGTTCTTC
size: NA; J: TRBJ2-5; D: NA; V: TRBV5-6; CDR3: CASSSDYLQETQYF; DNA: TGTGCCAGCAGCTCGGACTATCTCCAAGAGACCCAGTACTTC
size: NA; J: TRBJ2-7; D: TRBD2; V: TRBV20-1; CDR3: CSASEPRTSGTYEQYF; DNA: TGCAGTGCAAGTGAACCCCGGACTAGCGGGACCTACGAGCAGTACTTC
size: few; J: TRBJ2-3; D: NA; V: TRBV7-2; CDR3: CASSIDSLGDTQYF; DNA: TGTGCCAGCAGCATCGACTCCTTGGGAGATACGCAGTATTTT
size: NA; J: TRBJ2-7; D: NA; V: TRBV20-1; CDR3: CSARTESELVYEQYF; DNA: TGCAGTGCTAGAACAGAGTCCGAGCTAGTCTACGAGCAGTACTTC
size: NA; J: TRBJ1-1; D: NA; V: TRBV7-2; CDR3: CASSFDNTEAFF; DNA: TGTGCCAGCAGCTTCGACAACACTGAAGCTTTCTTT
size: few; J: TRBJ2-7; D: TRBD2; V: TRBV4-3; CDR3: CASSQASGPYEQYF; DNA: TGCGCCAGCAGCCAGGCTAGCGGACCCTACGAGCAGTACTTC
size: NA; J: TRBJ1-1; D: NA; V: TRBV6-5; CDR3: CASSYSRRVRGNTEAFF; DNA: TGTGCCAGCAGTTACTCCCGACGGGTCCGAGGGAACACTGAAGCTTTCTTT
size: few; J: TRBJ2-7; D: NA; V: TRBV27; CDR3: CASSPDPNGVYEQYF; DNA: TGTGCCAGCAGTCCCGACCCTAATGGGGTCTACGAGCAGTACTTC
size: NA; J: TRBJ1-1; D: TRBD1; V: TRBV28; CDR3: CASSSPSNPGQGVEAFF; DNA: TGTGCCAGCAGTTCGCCATCTAACCCGGGACAGGGGGTTGAAGCTTTCTTT
size: few; J: TRBJ2-5; D: TRBD1; V: TRBV19; CDR3: CASSSDRVAETQYF; DNA: TGTGCCAGTAGTTCCGACAGGGTAGCCGAGACCCAGTACTTC
size: NA; J: TRBJ2-1; D: TRBD1; V: TRBV7-2; CDR3: CASSADRGTCNEQFF; DNA: TGTGCCAGCAGCGCCGACAGGGGGACCTGCAATGAGCAGTTCTTC
size: NA; J: TRBJ1-1; D: NA; V: TRBV20-1; CDR3: CSARVPGAFSEAFF; DNA: TGCAGTGCTAGGGTACCAGGGGCATTCTCTGAAGCTTTCTTT
size: few; J: TRBJ2-7; D: NA; V: TRBV7-9; CDR3: CASSKQGGTYEQYF; DNA: TGTGCCAGCAGCAAACAGGGGGGGACCTACGAGCAGTACTTC
size: NA; J: TRBJ2-1; D: NA; V: TRBV6-6; CDR3: CASSYDPGVQETQFF; DNA: TGTGCCAGCAGTTACGATCCAGGAGTGCAAGAGACCCAGTTCTTC
size: NA; J: TRBJ2-7; D: NA; V: TRBV20-1; CDR3: CSATAGAYEQYF; DNA: TGCAGTGCTACGGCAGGGGCATACGAGCAGTACTTC
size: NA; J: TRBJ2-3; D: TRBD1; V: TRBV7-9; CDR3: CASSQPDGTAFDTQYF; DNA: TGTGCCAGCAGCCAACCCGATGGGACAGCCTTCGATACGCAGTATTTT
size: few; J: TRBJ2-3; D: NA; V: TRBV5-1; CDR3: CASSLEAGYTQYF; DNA: TGCGCCAGCAGCCTGGAAGCGGGTTATACGCAGTATTTT
size: NA; J: TRBJ2-7; D: TRBD2; V: TRBV6-5; CDR3: CASRTSGGTPYF; DNA: TGTGCCAGCCGGACTAGCGGGGGGACCCCGTACTTC
size: few; J: TRBJ2-5; D: NA; V: TRBV5-1; CDR3: CASSLAVGIQETQYF; DNA: TGCGCCAGCAGCTTGGCTGTAGGGATTCAAGAGACCCAGTACTTC
size: NA; J: TRBJ1-5; D: TRBD1; V: TRBV20-1; CDR3: CSAGTGGDYSNQPQHF; DNA: TGCAGTGCAGGGACAGGGGGAGATTATAGCAATCAGCCCCAGCATTTT
size: NA; J: TRBJ2-5; D: TRBD1; V: TRBV20-1; CDR3: CSANSDREETQYF; DNA: TGCAGTGCTAACTCGGACAGGGAGGAGACCCAGTACTTC
size: NA; J: TRBJ2-2; D: NA; V: TRBV5-1; CDR3: CASSLKQLGNTGELFF; DNA: TGCGCCAGCAGCTTAAAACAGCTGGGGAACACCGGGGAGCTGTTTTTT
size: NA; J: TRBJ2-1; D: TRBD2; V: TRBV9; CDR3: CASSSSGRQQFF; DNA: TGTGCCAGCAGTTCTAGCGGGAGACAGCAGTTCTTC
size: NA; J: TRBJ2-6; D: NA; V: TRBV5-1; CDR3: CASGISSGANVLTF; DNA: TGCGCCAGCGGCATTAGCTCTGGGGCCAACGTCCTGACTTTC
size: many; J: TRBJ1-2; D: NA; V: TRBV5-1; CDR3: CASSLEGSRGYGYTF; DNA: TGCGCCAGCAGCTTGGAAGGATCGCGCGGGTATGGCTACACCTTC
size: NA; J: TRBJ2-5; D: TRBD2; V: TRBV12-3/TRBV12-4; CDR3: CASSLVSGGRETQYF; DNA: TGTGCCAGCAGTTTAGTAAGCGGGGGAAGAGAGACCCAGTACTTC
size: once; J: TRBJ2-7; D: NA; V: TRBV4-2; CDR3: CASSQGQEREQYF; DNA: TGTGCCAGCAGCCAAGGCCAAGAGCGGGAGCAGTACTTC
size: NA; J: TRBJ2-7; D: TRBD1; V: TRBV20-1; CDR3: CSASRDRGTYEQYF; DNA: TGCAGTGCTTCCCGGGACAGAGGAACTTACGAGCAGTACTTC
size: NA; J: TRBJ2-7; D: NA; V: TRBV12-3/TRBV12-4; CDR3: CASSPQAGSYNEQYF; DNA: TGTGCCAGCAGTCCTCAAGCGGGCTCCTACAATGAGCAGTACTTC
size: many; J: TRBJ2-7; D: NA; V: TRBV7-9; CDR3: CASSYDSYAYEQYF; DNA: TGTGCCAGCAGCTACGACAGTTATGCCTACGAGCAGTACTTC
size: NA; J: TRBJ2-7; D: TRBD2; V: TRBV6-6; CDR3: CASRGTSGRSNEQYF; DNA: TGTGCCAGCAGAGGGACTAGCGGGAGGTCCAATGAGCAGTACTTC
size: NA; J: TRBJ1-1; D: TRBD1; V: TRBV12-3/TRBV12-4; CDR3: CASSLNTGVNTEAFF; DNA: TGTGCCAGCAGTTTAAACACAGGGGTGAACACTGAAGCTTTCTTT
size: few; J: TRBJ1-2; D: NA; V: TRBV10-3; CDR3: CAIEKPGAGGYTF; DNA: TGTGCCATCGAAAAACCAGGGGCGGGAGGCTACACCTTC
size: many; J: TRBJ2-1; D: NA; V: TRBV29-1; CDR3: CSVEGRVRNNEQFF; DNA: TGCAGCGTTGAGGGTAGGGTTCGAAACAATGAGCAGTTCTTC
size: NA; J: TRBJ2-1; D: TRBD2; V: TRBV6-2/TRBV6-3; CDR3: CASSYSAGERFNEQFF; DNA: TGTGCCAGCAGTTACTCGGCGGGGGAACGATTCAATGAGCAGTTCTTC
size: once; J: TRBJ2-7; D: NA; V: TRBV7-2; CDR3: CASSYPPKYEQYF; DNA: TGTGCCAGCAGCTATCCGCCCAAATACGAGCAGTACTTC
size: once; J: TRBJ2-1; D: TRBD2; V: TRBV20-1; CDR3: CSAYPSPGLARTYNEQFF; DNA: TGCAGTGCTTACCCGTCACCGGGACTAGCGAGAACCTACAATGAGCAGTTCTTC
size: NA; J: TRBJ2-1; D: TRBD2; V: TRBV29-1; CDR3: CSVEGLAGSYNEQFF; DNA: TGCAGCGTTGAAGGACTAGCGGGCTCCTACAATGAGCAGTTCTTC
size: NA; J: TRBJ2-3; D: TRBD2; V: TRBV11-1; CDR3: CTSSRGLAGKEAQYF; DNA: TGTACCAGCAGCCGGGGACTAGCGGGGAAAGAGGCGCAGTATTTT
size: NA; J: TRBJ2-3; D: NA; V: TRBV2; CDR3: CASSSDRSGTQYF; DNA: TGTGCCAGCAGTAGTGACCGGTCGGGTACGCAGTATTTT
size: few; J: TRBJ2-1; D: NA; V: TRBV7-2; CDR3: CASSFEHGEQFF; DNA: TGTGCCAGCAGCTTTGAACATGGTGAGCAGTTCTTC
size: few; J: TRBJ2-7; D: NA; V: TRBV12-3/TRBV12-4; CDR3: CASSLVGASSYEQYF; DNA: TGTGCCAGCAGTTTAGTCGGGGCGAGCTCCTACGAGCAGTACTTC
size: NA; J: TRBJ2-5; D: NA; V: TRBV5-6; CDR3: CASSLGSASAETQYF; DNA: TGTGCCAGCAGCTTGGGCTCGGCTAGCGCAGAGACCCAGTACTTC